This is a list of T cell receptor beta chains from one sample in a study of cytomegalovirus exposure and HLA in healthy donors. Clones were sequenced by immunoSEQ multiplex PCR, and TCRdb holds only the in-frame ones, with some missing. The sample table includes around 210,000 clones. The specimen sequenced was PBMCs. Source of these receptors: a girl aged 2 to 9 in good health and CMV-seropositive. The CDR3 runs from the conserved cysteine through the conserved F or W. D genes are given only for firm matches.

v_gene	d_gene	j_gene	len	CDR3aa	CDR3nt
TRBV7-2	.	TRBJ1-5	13	CASSLLDGKPQHF	TGTGCCAGCAGCTTATTGGACGGGAAGCCCCAGCATTTT
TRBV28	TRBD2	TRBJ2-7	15	CASPPPGGRDNEQYF	TGTGCCAGCCCGCCACCCGGCGGGAGAGACAACGAGCAGTACTTC
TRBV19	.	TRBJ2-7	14	CASSIRQNSYEQYF	TGTGCCAGTAGTATTCGACAGAACTCCTACGAGCAGTACTTC
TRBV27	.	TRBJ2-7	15	CASSLWSGNLYEQYF	TGTGCCAGCAGTTTATGGTCGGGAAACCTCTACGAGCAGTACTTC
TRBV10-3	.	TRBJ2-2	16	CAIRTTGTLNTGELFF	TGTGCCATCAGGACTACCGGGACATTAAACACCGGGGAGCTGTTTTTT
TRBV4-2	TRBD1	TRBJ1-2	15	CASSSRPTGDYGYTF	TGTGCCAGCAGCTCGAGGCCCACAGGGGACTATGGCTACACCTTC
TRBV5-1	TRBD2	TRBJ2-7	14	CASSSGLVLYEQYF	TGCGCCAGCAGCTCGGGACTAGTGTTGTACGAGCAGTACTTC
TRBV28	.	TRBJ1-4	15	CASSPRNLREEKLFF	TGTGCCAGCAGTCCCCGGAACCTTCGGGAGGAAAAACTGTTTTTT
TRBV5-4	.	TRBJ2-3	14	CASSFWGVADTQYF	TGTGCCAGCAGCTTCTGGGGGGTCGCAGATACGCAGTATTTT
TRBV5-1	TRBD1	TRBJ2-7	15	CASSLAGQSSYEQYF	TGCGCCAGCAGCTTGGCGGGACAGAGCTCCTACGAGCAGTACTTC
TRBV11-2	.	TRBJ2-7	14	CASSLAPDRYEQYF	TGTGCCAGCAGCTTAGCCCCCGATAGATACGAGCAGTACTTC
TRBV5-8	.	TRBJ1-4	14	CASSLSGAGEKLFF	TGTGCCAGCAGCTTGTCAGGGGCAGGCGAAAAACTGTTTTTT
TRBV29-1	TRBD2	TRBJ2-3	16	CSVGGGQREIPDTQYF	TGCAGCGTTGGGGGCGGGCAGCGGGAGATCCCTGATACGCAGTATTTT
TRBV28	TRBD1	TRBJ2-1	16	CASRYAGGVGSDEQFF	TGTGCCAGCAGGTACGCAGGGGGCGTGGGTTCGGATGAGCAGTTCTTC
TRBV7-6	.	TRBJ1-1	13	CASSQVGNTEAFF	TGTGCCAGCAGCCAGGTCGGGAACACTGAAGCTTTCTTT
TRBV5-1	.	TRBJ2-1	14	CASSAEITYNEQFF	TGCGCCAGCAGCGCGGAGATTACCTACAATGAGCAGTTCTTC
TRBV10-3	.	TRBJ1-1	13	CAISDRRAPEAFF	TGTGCCATCAGTGATCGCAGGGCTCCTGAAGCTTTCTTT
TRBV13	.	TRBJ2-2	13	CASSPGGTGELFF	TGTGCCAGCAGTCCAGGGGGGACCGGGGAGCTGTTTTTT
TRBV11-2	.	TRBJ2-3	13	CASSLSRGDTQYF	TGTGCCAGCAGCCTGAGTCGGGGAGATACGCAGTATTTT
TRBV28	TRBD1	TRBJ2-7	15	CASSERVQGSYEQYF	TGTGCCAGCAGTGAACGAGTACAGGGGTCCTACGAGCAGTACTTC
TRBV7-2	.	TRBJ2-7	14	CASSFNPGDYEQYF	TGTGCCAGCAGCTTCAATCCAGGGGACTACGAGCAGTACTTC
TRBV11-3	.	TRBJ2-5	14	CASSLGSTEETQYF	TGTGCCAGCAGCTTAGGATCGACAGAAGAGACCCAGTACTTC
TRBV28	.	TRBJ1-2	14	CASSLSETEVSYTF	TGTGCCAGCAGTTTATCCGAGACGGAGGTCAGCTACACCTTC
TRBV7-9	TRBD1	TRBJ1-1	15	CASSPTDRAHTEAFF	TGTGCCAGCAGCCCCACCGACAGGGCTCACACTGAAGCTTTCTTT
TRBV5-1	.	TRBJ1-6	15	CASSLDTDRNSPLHF	TGCGCCAGCAGCTTGGATACAGATCGGAATTCACCCCTCCACTTT
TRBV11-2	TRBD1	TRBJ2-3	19	CASSLGKGSRTGDTDTQYF	TGTGCCAGCAGCTTAGGGAAGGGGTCCCGGACAGGAGACACAGATACGCAGTATTTT
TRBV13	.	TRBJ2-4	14	CASSARGAKNIQYF	TGTGCCAGCAGCGCCAGGGGAGCCAAAAACATTCAGTACTTC